This T cell receptor beta chain was documented in a study of T cell responses to AZD1222 COVID-19 vaccine. Overall study findings and caveats: Clonal diversity may have been underestimated in mostly white British donors. When two AZD1222 doses had been given, Spike-specific TCR breadth and depth rose.

The protocol was immunoSEQ multiplex PCR, while the TCRdb copy is restricted to in-frame clones and leaves out a portion. The sample has some 81,000 clones, 80% to 95% seen once; the top ten hold 11%. A remark on this clone: The antigen is unknown.

The V segment lost 7 bases and the J segment 4 bases; nucleotides outside the gene matches: 8. This CDR3 is 16 amino acids long. Germline values: CDR1 SGHDT, CDR2 YYEEEE. This TCR was sampled from an adult who received the AZD1222 COVID-19 vaccine. The rearrangement uses TRBV5-6 and TRBJ2-1, with TRBD2 identical over 13 bases. The material sequenced was peripheral blood, taken 28 days after the second AZD1222 dose. The CDR3 reads CASLWTSGGQYNEQFF. CDR3 in DNA: TGTGCCAGCTTATGGACTAGCGGGGGACAATACAATGAGCAGTTCTTC. Full variable domain (outside the CDR3, taken from reference TRBV5-6 and TRBJ2-1): DAGVTQSPTHLIKTRGQQVTLRCSPKSGHDTVSWYQQALGQGPQFIFQYYEEEERQRGNFPDRFSGHQFPNYSSELNVNALLLGDSALYLCASLWTSGGQYNEQFFGPGTRLTVL.